The 20 T cell receptor beta chains given below trace back to one sample, sequenced in a study of a mutant IDH1 vaccine in newly diagnosed glioma. Time point described: week 35, safety follow-up. Each vaccine dose was 300 ug of mutant IDH1 20-mer peptide, with topical imiquimod. Generated by immunoSEQ multiplex PCR, the TCRdb table keeps only in-frame clones and is missing some. The table lists tens of thousands of clones, 84% of them singletons. No antigen has been identified for these receptors. This material consisted of PBMCs, taken from a glioma patient whose treatment included an IDH1 peptide vaccine. The receptors were sampled from a man aged 25 to 45 with glioma.

In DNA form, the CDR3 reads TGCGCCAGCTGCAAAGATCCGGTAGCCAAAAACATTCAGTACTTC. Amino acids: CASCKDPVAKNIQYF. The chain joins TRBV4-1 to TRBJ2-4; no definite D call. The CDR3 has 15 amino acids. Trimming took off 8 bases at V and 0 bases at J, with 14 bases between the two ends. Germline V gene lookup returns CDR1 MGHRA and CDR2 YSYEKL.

This clone has just one count. The chain carries TRBV29-1 and TRBJ2-5; tentatively, D is TRBD1 (5 bases). The V end was cut by 4 bases, the J end by 2 bases, with 11 bases between. The CDR3 is 13 amino acids. Germline V lookup: CDR1 SQVTM, CDR2 ANQGSEA. This CDR3 reads CSVVQQGQETQYF. The DNA for the CDR3 is TGCAGCGTTGTACAGCAGGGACAAGAGACCCAGTACTTC.

The V call is TRBV19, the J call TRBJ2-1; 8 positions match TRBD2. The junction had 13 bases not matched to a gene; V was cut back by 4 bases and J by 8 bases. Germline V gene sequence: CDR1 LNHDA, CDR2 SQIVND (reference sequence). CDR3 size: 16 residues. CDR3 loop: CASSTLPGVAGHEQFF. The CDR3 coding sequence is TGTGCCAGTAGTACCTTGCCCGGGGTAGCGGGGCATGAGCAGTTCTTC.

V and J are TRBV7-7 and TRBJ2-1, with D possibly matching TRBD1 (5 bases). The CDR3 has 15 residues. Per germline, CDR1 SSHAT and CDR2 FNYEAQ (reference sequence). Trimming stripped 1 base from V and 6 bases from J, with 13 bases between. The CDR3 loop reads CASSLVQGNFNEQFF. CDR3 sequence (DNA): TGTGCCAGCAGCTTAGTCCAGGGTAACTTCAATGAGCAGTTCTTC.

This clone was seen once. This rearrangement joins TRBV11-3 to TRBJ2-1; D gene ambiguous. Germline values: CDR1 SGHNT, CDR2 YENEEA. V dropped 5 bases and J dropped 3 bases, with 8 bases sitting between them. CDR3 size: 13 residues. The CDR3 sequence: CASSTGVYNEQFF. The CDR3 DNA sequence: TGTGCCAGCAGCACTGGAGTCTACAATGAGCAGTTCTTC.

The V gene is TRBV29-1, the J gene TRBJ1-1; weak D call: TRBD1 (5 bases). This CDR3 comprises 10 residues. Germline values: CDR1 SQVTM, CDR2 ANQGSEA. V gave up 6 bases and J gave up 7 bases, with 9 bases separating them. The CDR3 loop is CSVREFEAFF. DNA for the CDR3: TGCAGCGTCAGGGAGTTTGAAGCTTTCTTT.

V usage is TRBV14 and J usage is TRBJ2-1; TRBD1 matches 9 bases. The V gene's germline CDR1 is SGHDN and CDR2 FVKESK. Trimming took 0 bases from V and 4 from J; bases not matched to a gene: 4. There are 16 residues in the CDR3. The CDR3 nucleotides are TGTGCCAGCAGCCAAGACGGGGACAGGGTATACAATGAGCAGTTCTTC. Its protein is CASSQDGDRVYNEQFF. The full variable domain, rest sourced from reference TRBV14 and TRBJ2-1, is EAGVTQFPSHSVIEKGQTVTLRCDPISGHDNLYWYRRVMGKEIKFLLHFVKESKQDESGMPNNRFLAERTGGTYSTLKVQPAELEDSGVYFCASSQDGDRVYNEQFFGPGTRLTVL.

This clone has a handful of counts. The CDR3 protein is CASRAGDNSPLHF. Here the CDR3 DNA reads TGTGCCAGCAGGGCAGGGGATAATTCACCCCTCCACTTT. The chain links TRBV28 to TRBJ1-6, with D maybe TRBD1 (6 bases). CDR3 size: 13 residues. The V gene lost 6 bases and the J gene lost 5 bases, with 8 bases spanning the gap. Germline CDR1 MDHEN, CDR2 SYDVKM.

The genes are TRBV5-1 and TRBJ2-3; TRBD2 agrees at 8 bases. This CDR3 region has 17 residues. Trimming at V came to 4 bases and at J to 2 bases, leaving 12 bases not matched to a gene. Germline assignment: CDR1 SGHRS and CDR2 YFSETQ. CDR3: CASSPGGGGLSTDTQYF. The CDR3, as DNA: TGCGCCAGCAGCCCGGGAGGCGGGGGGCTTTCCACAGATACGCAGTATTTT. The full variable domain, completed using reference TRBV5-1 and TRBJ2-3, is KAGVTQTPRYLIKTRGQQVTLSCSPISGHRSVSWYQQTPGQGLQFLFEYFSETQRNKGNFPGRFSGRQFSNSRSEMNVSTLELGDSALYLCASSPGGGGLSTDTQYFGPGTRLTVL.

This clone has a handful of counts. This chain joins TRBV29-1 and TRBJ1-3, with D possibly TRBD1 on 5 matching bases. Trimming pared 7 bases from V and 2 bases from J, leaving 15 bases between. The CDR3 runs 14 residues. Per the germline V gene, CDR1 is SQVTM and CDR2 is ANQGSEA. The CDR3 DNA reads TGCAGCGGGTTGGGGGACGGTACTGGAAACACCATATATTTT. This encodes CSGLGDGTGNTIYF.

This chain connects TRBV14 to TRBJ2-7, with a possible D match to TRBD2 (5 bases). Germline V gives CDR1 SGHDN, CDR2 FVKESK. The CDR3 sequence is 16 residues long. The V and J ends lost 7 bases and 2 bases respectively, with 21 bases between them. The CDR3 nucleotides are TGTGCCAGCACCCGGACGGGGAGCCAAACCGCCTACGAGCAGTACTTC. Its translation: CASTRTGSQTAYEQYF.

The chain carries TRBV9 and TRBJ1-1; weak D call: TRBD1 (6 bases). This CDR3 has 13 residues. Trimming removed 4 bases from V and 4 bases from J, with 11 bases in between. From germline, CDR1 is SGDLS and CDR2 YYNGEE. CDR3 amino acids: CASSLGGGTEAFF. DNA of the CDR3: TGTGCCAGCAGCCTAGGGGGGGGCACTGAAGCTTTCTTT.

The chain links TRBV4-1 to TRBJ1-2; TRBD1 matches 9 bases. With 2 bases clipped from V and 6 bases from J, the junction kept 10 bases outside the gene matches. The CDR3 loop spans 16 amino acids. CDR1 and CDR2 (germline): MGHRA, YSYEKL. The CDR3 nucleotides read TGCGCCAGCAGCCAATCTCAACAGGGGGCGCGAGATGGCTACACCTTC. Translated, it gives CASSQSQQGARDGYTF.

This sequence joins TRBV29-1 and TRBJ1-2, with 9 bases matching TRBD1. The CDR3 totals 12 residues. J lost 7 bases, V lost 5 bases, and 5 bases had no gene match. The V gene's germline CDR1 is SQVTM and CDR2 ANQGSEA. CDR3 sequence (DNA): TGCAGCGTTAAGGGACAGGGAAGTGGCTACACCTTC. It translates to CSVKGQGSGYTF.

The chain carries TRBV7-9 and TRBJ2-1; 15 positions agree with TRBD2. Germline V lookup: CDR1 SEHNR, CDR2 FQNEAQ (reference sequence). V was pared by 5 bases and J by 4 bases, with 3 bases of the junction left unmatched. The CDR3 totals 16 residues. The CDR3 here is CASSLGLAGGYNEQFF. CDR3 bases: TGTGCCAGCAGCCTGGGACTAGCGGGGGGATACAATGAGCAGTTCTTC.

This clone was found once. V is TRBV18 and J is TRBJ1-1; D not certain. V was pared by 3 bases and J by 1 base, with 15 bases between. This CDR3 comprises 16 residues. Germline loops: CDR1 KGHSH, CDR2 LQKENI. CDR3 residues: CASSPGRSPKNTEAFF. DNA of the CDR3: TGTGCCAGCTCACCGGGCAGGTCCCCCAAGAACACTGAAGCTTTCTTT. Together with reference TRBV18 and TRBJ1-1, the CDR3 gives the full variable domain: NAGVMQNPRHLVRRRGQEARLRCSPMKGHSHVYWYRQLPEEGLKFMVYLQKENIIDESGMPKERFSAEFPKEGPSILRIQQVVRGDSAAYFCASSPGRSPKNTEAFFGQGTRLTVV.

The chain recombines TRBV4-2 with TRBJ2-5; 7 bases fit TRBD2. Germline V gives CDR1 LGHNA, CDR2 YNFKEQ. Trimming cost V 4 bases and J 4 bases; bases outside gene matches: 6. The CDR3 has 14 residues. This CDR3 is CASSPERGIETQYF. In nucleotides, the CDR3 is TGTGCCAGCAGCCCGGAGCGGGGCATAGAGACCCAGTACTTC.

This chain links TRBV28 with TRBJ2-3; D is tentatively TRBD1 or TRBD2 (6 bases each). V was shortened by 10 bases and J by 2 bases, with 22 bases between the two germline ends. Germline assignment: CDR1 MDHEN and CDR2 SYDVKM. The CDR3 length is 16 residues. The CDR3 nucleotides read TGTGCCACATTTCCCCCAGCTGGGGGGCACACAGATACGCAGTATTTT. Encoded protein: CATFPPAGGHTDTQYF.

J is TRBJ2-5 and V is TRBV5-1; perhaps D is TRBD1 or TRBD2 (6 bases each). The ends were cut back, 0 bases at V and 8 bases at J, with 14 bases in the middle. CDR1 and CDR2 (germline): SGHRS, YFSETQ. The length of the CDR3 is 14 residues. CDR3 amino acids: CASSLVGGLSTQYF. CDR3 nucleotide sequence: TGCGCCAGCAGCTTGGTTGGGGGGCTGAGTACCCAGTACTTC.

The chain carries TRBV5-4 and TRBJ1-5; D gene uncertain. V was trimmed by 2 bases and J by 0 bases, leaving 6 bases between them. Germline assignment: CDR1 SGHNT and CDR2 YYREEE (reference sequence). This CDR3 is built from 14 residues. The CDR3 region has the DNA TGTGCCAGCAGCTTAAGAGATAGCAATCAGCCCCAGCATTTT. Translating it yields CASSLRDSNQPQHF.